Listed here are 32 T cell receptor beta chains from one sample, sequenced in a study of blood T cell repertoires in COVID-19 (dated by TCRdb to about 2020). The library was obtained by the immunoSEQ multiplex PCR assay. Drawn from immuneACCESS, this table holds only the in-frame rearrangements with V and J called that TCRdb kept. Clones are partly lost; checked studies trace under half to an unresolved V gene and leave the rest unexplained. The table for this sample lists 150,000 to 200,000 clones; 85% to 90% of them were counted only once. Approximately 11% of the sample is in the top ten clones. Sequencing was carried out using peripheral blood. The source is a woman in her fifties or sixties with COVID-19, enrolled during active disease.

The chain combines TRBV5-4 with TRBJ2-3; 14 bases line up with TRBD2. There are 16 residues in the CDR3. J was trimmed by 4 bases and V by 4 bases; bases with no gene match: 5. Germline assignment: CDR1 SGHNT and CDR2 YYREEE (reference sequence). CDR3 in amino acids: CASSPGLAGVADTQYF. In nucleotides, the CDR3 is TGTGCCAGCAGCCCGGGACTAGCGGGAGTGGCAGATACGCAGTATTTT.

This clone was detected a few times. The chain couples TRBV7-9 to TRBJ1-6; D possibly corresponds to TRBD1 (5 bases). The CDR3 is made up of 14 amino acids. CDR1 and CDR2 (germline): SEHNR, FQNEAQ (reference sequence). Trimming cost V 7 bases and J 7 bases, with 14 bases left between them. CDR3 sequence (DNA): TGTGCCAGCACCATCACAGGCCTCAATTCACCCCTCCACTTT. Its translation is CASTITGLNSPLHF.

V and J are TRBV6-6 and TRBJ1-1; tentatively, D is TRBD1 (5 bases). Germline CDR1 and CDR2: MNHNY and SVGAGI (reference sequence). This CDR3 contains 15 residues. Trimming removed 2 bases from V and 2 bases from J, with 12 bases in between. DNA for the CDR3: TGTGCCAGCAGTTACCGCACAGGCGGAAACACTGAAGCTTTCTTT. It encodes CASSYRTGGNTEAFF.

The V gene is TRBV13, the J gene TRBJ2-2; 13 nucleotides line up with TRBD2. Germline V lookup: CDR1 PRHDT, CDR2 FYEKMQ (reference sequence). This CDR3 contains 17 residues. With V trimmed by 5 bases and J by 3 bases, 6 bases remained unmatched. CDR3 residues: CASSLTGLAGDTGELFF. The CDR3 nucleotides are TGTGCCAGCAGCCTAACCGGACTAGCGGGAGACACCGGGGAGCTGTTTTTT.

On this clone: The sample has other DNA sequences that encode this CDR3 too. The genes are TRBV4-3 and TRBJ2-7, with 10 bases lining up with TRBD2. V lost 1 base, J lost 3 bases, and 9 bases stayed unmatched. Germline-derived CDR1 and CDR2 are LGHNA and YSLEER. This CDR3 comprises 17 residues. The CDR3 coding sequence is TGCGCCAGCAGCCAAGTGGGGGGGCTAGCGGGAGTCTACGAGCAGTACTTC. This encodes CASSQVGGLAGVYEQYF.

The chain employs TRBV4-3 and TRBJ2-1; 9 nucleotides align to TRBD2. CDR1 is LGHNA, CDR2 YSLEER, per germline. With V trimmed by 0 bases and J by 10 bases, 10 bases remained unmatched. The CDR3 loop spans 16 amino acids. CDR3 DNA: TGCGCCAGCAGCCAAGATCGGGCGGGAGGGCCGAGGGAGCAGTTCTTC. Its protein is CASSQDRAGGPREQFF.

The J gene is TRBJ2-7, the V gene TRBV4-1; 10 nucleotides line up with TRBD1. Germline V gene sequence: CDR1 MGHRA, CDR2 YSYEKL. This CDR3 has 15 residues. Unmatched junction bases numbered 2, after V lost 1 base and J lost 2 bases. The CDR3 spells CASSQGTGGAYEQYF. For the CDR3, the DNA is TGCGCCAGCAGCCAAGGGACAGGGGGGGCCTACGAGCAGTACTTC.

CDR3 sequence reads: CASSRDRNTEAFF. The CDR3 DNA reads as TGCGCCAGCAGCCGGGACAGGAACACTGAAGCTTTCTTT. This chain joins TRBV23-1 and TRBJ1-1; the match to TRBD1 covers 7 bases. TRBV23-1 is marked as an open reading frame, function uncertain. V shed 6 bases, J shed 1 base, and the junction held 2 bases outside the gene matches. The CDR3 is made up of 13 amino acids.

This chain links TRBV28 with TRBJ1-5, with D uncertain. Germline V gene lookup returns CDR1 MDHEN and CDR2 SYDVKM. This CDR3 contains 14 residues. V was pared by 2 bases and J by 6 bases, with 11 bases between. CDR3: CASSLRSGGQPQHF. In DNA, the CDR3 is TGTGCCAGCAGTTTAAGATCCGGAGGTCAGCCCCAGCATTTT.

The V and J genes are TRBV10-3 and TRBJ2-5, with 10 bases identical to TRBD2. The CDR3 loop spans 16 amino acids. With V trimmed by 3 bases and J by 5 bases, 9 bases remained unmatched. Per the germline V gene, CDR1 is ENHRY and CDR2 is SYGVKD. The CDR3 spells CAISDKSGRAWETQYF. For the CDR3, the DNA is TGTGCCATCAGTGATAAGAGCGGGAGGGCCTGGGAGACCCAGTACTTC.

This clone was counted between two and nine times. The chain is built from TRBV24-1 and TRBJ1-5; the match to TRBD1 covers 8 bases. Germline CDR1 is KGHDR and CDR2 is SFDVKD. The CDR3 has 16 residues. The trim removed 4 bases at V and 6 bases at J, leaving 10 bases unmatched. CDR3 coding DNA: TGTGCCACCAGTGACCCCCGGCAGGGGGCGTTTCAGCCCCAGCATTTT. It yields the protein CATSDPRQGAFQPQHF.

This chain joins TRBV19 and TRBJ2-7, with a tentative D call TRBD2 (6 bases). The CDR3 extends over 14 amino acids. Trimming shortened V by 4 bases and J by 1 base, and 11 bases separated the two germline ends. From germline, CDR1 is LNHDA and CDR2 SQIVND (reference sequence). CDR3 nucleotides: TGTGCCAGTAGTAAGCCGGGACTGTCCTACGAGCAGTACTTC. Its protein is CASSKPGLSYEQYF.

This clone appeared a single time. The chain's CDR3 is CASRKGILNTEAFF. The CDR3 DNA reads TGTGCCAGCAGGAAGGGGATCCTGAACACTGAAGCTTTCTTT. The chain uses TRBV7-8 and TRBJ1-1; TRBD1 is a possible D gene (5 bases). V was cut by 6 bases and J by 0 bases, with 11 bases left in between. CDR1 and CDR2 from the germline V gene are SGHVS and FQNEAQ. This CDR3 region has 14 residues.

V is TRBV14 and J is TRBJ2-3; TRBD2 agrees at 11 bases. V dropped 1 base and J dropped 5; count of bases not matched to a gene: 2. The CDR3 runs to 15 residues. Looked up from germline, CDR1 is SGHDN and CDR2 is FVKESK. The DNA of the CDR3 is TGTGCCAGCAGCCAAGGCCTAGCGGGAGGAGATACGCAGTATTTT. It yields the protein CASSQGLAGGDTQYF. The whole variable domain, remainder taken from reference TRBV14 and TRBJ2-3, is EAGVTQFPSHSVIEKGQTVTLRCDPISGHDNLYWYRRVMGKEIKFLLHFVKESKQDESGMPNNRFLAERTGGTYSTLKVQPAELEDSGVYFCASSQGLAGGDTQYFGPGTRLTVL.

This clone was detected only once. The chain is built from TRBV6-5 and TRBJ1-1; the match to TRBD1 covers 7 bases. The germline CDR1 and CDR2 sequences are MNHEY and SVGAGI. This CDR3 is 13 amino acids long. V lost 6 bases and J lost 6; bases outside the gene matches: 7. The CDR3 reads CASRGQKISEAFF. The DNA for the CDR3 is TGTGCCAGCAGGGGACAGAAGATCTCTGAAGCTTTCTTT.

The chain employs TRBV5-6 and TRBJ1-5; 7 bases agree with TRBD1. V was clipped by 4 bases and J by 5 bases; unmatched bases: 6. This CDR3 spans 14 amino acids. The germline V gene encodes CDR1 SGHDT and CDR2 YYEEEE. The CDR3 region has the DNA TGTGCCAGCAGCACGGGACAGACCTATCAGCCCCAGCATTTT. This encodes CASSTGQTYQPQHF.

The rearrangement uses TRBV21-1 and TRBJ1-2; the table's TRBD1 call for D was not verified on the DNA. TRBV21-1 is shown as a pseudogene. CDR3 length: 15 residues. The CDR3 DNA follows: TGTGCCAGCAGCAAGGACAGGCTAGCTAACTATGGCTACACCTTC. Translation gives CASSKDRLANYGYTF.

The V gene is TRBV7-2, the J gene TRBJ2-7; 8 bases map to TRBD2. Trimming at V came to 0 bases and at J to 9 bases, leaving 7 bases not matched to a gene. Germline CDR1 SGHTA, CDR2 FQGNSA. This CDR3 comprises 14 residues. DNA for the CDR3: TGTGCCAGCAGCTTAGCCCCGGGAGGGCCGTGGCAGTACTTC. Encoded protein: CASSLAPGGPWQYF.

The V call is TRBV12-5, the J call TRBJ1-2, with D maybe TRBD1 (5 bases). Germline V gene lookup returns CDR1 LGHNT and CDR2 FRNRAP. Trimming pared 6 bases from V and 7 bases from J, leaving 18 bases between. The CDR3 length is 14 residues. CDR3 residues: CASGEGAGPLGYTF. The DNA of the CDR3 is TGTGCTAGTGGGGAAGGGGCAGGGCCCCTTGGCTACACCTTC. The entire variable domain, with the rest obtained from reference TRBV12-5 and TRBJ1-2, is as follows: DARVTQTPRHKVTEMGQEVTMRCQPILGHNTVFWYRQTMMQGLELLAYFRNRAPLDDSGMPKDRFSAEMPDATLATLKIQPSEPRDSAVYFCASGEGAGPLGYTFGSGTRLTVV.

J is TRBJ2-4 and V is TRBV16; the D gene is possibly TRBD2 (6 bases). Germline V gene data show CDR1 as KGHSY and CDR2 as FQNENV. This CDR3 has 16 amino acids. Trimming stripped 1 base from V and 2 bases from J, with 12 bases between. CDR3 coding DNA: TGTGCCAGCAGCCAATATCGTGGGGGGTCCAAAAACATTCAGTACTTC. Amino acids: CASSQYRGGSKNIQYF.

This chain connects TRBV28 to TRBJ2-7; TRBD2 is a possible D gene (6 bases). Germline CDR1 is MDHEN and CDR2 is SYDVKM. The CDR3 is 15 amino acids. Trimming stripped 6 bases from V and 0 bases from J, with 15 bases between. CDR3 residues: CASRSGRGSSYEQYF. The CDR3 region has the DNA TGTGCCAGCAGAAGTGGGCGGGGTAGCTCCTACGAGCAGTACTTC.

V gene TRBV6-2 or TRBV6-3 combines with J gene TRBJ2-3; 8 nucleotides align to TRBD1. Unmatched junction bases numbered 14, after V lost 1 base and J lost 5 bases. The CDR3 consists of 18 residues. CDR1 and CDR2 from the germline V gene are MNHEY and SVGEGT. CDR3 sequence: CASSYFHLGQEAEDTQYF. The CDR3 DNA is TGTGCCAGCAGTTACTTTCACCTGGGACAGGAGGCGGAAGATACGCAGTATTTT.

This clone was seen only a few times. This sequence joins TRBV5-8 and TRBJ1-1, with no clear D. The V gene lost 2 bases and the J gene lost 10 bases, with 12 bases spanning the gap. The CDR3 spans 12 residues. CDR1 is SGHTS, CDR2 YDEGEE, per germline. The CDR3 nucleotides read TGTGCCAGCAGCTTTAGTAGTCCGGGAGCTTTCTTT. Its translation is CASSFSSPGAFF.

The CDR3 loop is CASSLVGTGVGNTIYF. CDR3 sequence (DNA): TGCGCCAGCAGCTTGGTGGGGACAGGGGTAGGAAACACCATATATTTT. V gene TRBV5-1 combines with J gene TRBJ1-3; 10 nucleotides match TRBD1. This CDR3 spans 16 amino acids. Germline CDR1 SGHRS, CDR2 YFSETQ. Trimming removed 0 bases from V and 4 bases from J; junction bases left unmatched: 4. The variable domain in full, with the rest retrieved from reference TRBV5-1 and TRBJ1-3, is KAGVTQTPRYLIKTRGQQVTLSCSPISGHRSVSWYQQTPGQGLQFLFEYFSETQRNKGNFPGRFSGRQFSNSRSEMNVSTLELGDSALYLCASSLVGTGVGNTIYFGEGSWLTVV.

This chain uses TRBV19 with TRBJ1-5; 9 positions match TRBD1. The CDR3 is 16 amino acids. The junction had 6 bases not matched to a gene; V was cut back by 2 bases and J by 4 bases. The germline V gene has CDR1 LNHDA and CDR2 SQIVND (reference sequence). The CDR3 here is CASSIRGTGRNQPQHF. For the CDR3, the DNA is TGTGCCAGTAGTATAAGGGGGACAGGGAGGAATCAGCCCCAGCATTTT.

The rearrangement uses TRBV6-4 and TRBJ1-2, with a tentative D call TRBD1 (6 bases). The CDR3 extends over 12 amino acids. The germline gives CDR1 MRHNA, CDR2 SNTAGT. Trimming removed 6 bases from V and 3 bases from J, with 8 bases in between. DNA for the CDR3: TGTGCCAGCAGGGGGGGGCACTATGGCTACACCTTC. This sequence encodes CASRGGHYGYTF.

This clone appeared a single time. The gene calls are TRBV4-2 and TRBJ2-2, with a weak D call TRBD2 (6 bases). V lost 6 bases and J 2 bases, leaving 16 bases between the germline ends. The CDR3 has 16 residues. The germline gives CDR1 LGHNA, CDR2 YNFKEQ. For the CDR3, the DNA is TGTGCCAGCAGGACACCGGGACTGAAAAACACCGGGGAGCTGTTTTTT. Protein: CASRTPGLKNTGELFF.

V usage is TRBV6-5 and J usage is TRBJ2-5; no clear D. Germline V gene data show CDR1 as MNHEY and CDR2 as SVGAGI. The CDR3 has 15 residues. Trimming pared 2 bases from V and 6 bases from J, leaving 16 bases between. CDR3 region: CASSYPASPAKTQYF. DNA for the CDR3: TGTGCCAGCAGTTACCCGGCTAGTCCCGCCAAGACCCAGTACTTC.

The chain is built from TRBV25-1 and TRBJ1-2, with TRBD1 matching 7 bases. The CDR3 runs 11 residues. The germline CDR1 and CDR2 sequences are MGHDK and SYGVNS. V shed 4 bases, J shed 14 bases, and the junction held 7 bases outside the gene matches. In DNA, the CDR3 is TGTGCCAGCAGTGGCACAGGGGTAGTGACCTTC. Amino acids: CASSGTGVVTF.

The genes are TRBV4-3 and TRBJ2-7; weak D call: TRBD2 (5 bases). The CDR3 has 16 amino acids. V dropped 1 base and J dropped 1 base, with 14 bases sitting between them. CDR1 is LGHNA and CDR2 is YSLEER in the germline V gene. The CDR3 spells CASSQVTNDWSYEQYF. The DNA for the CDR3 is TGCGCCAGCAGCCAAGTGACTAACGATTGGTCCTACGAGCAGTACTTC.

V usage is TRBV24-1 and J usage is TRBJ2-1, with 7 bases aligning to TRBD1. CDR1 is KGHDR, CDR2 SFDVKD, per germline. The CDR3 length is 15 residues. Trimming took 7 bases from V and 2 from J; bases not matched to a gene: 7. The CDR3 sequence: CATSLTGAPYNEQFF. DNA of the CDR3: TGTGCCACCAGCCTCACAGGGGCCCCCTACAATGAGCAGTTCTTC.

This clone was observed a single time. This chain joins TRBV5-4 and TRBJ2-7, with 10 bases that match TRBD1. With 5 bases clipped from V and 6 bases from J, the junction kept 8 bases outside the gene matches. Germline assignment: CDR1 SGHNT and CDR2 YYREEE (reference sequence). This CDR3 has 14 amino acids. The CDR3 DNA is TGTGCCAGCAGTCCGGGACAGGGGCTTCTCGAGCAGTACTTC. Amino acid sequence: CASSPGQGLLEQYF. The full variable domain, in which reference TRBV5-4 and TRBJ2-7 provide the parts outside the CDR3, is ETGVTQSPTHLIKTRGQQVTLRCSSQSGHNTVSWYQQALGQGPQFIFQYYREEENGRGNFPPRFSGLQFPNYSSELNVNALELDDSALYLCASSPGQGLLEQYFGPGTRLTVT.